The 2 T cell receptor beta chains listed next were all sequenced from one sample in a study of early T cells in non-severe SARS-CoV-2 infection. TCRdb re-called the 5' RACE reads with MiXCR, one entry per CDR3 protein. Among over 80,000 distinct CDR3 sequences listed, about 12% were seen once. Sequenced here: whole blood, sampled at baseline. The receptor source for this set is an adult who was a healthcare worker with PCR-confirmed SARS-CoV-2 infection or an uninfected control (not recorded which).

This clonotype was observed many times. This chain links TRBV20-1 with TRBJ1-5; 8 bases line up with TRBD1. Germline V gives CDR1 DFQATT, CDR2 SNEGSKA (reference sequence). The CDR3 is 14 residues long. V lost 5 bases and J lost 3; bases outside the gene matches: 6. Written as DNA, the CDR3 is TGCAGTGCTGAAGACAGGGGTACCAATCAGCCCCAGCATTTT. This gives the protein CSAEDRGTNQPQHF.

J is TRBJ2-7 and V is TRBV24-1; no definite D call. V lost 0 bases to trimming and J lost 6 bases, with 2 bases between them. Germline V gives CDR1 KGHDR, CDR2 SFDVKD. The CDR3 sequence is 11 residues long. The DNA of the CDR3 is TGTGCCACCAGTGATTTGTCCGAGCAGTACTTC. This translates into CATSDLSEQYF.